The rows below give T cell receptor beta chains drawn from one sample of a study of blood T cell repertoires in COVID-19. Here immunoSEQ multiplex PCR was the method, and the copy in TCRdb shows in-frame clones only, minus some. The data show 210,000 or so clones, with about nine tenths seen just once and roughly 6.7% held by the top ten. The sequenced sample was peripheral blood. The receptors here all came from a man aged 35-49 years with acute or convalescent COVID-19. Both conserved end residues are part of each CDR3. A D gene is named only where the DNA matches it firmly. The listing skips clone size in some rows; elsewhere it reads once, few, many or a size class.

>TRBV12-3/TRBV12-4|NA|TRBD2|TRBJ2-5
CASSPGTTETQYF
TGTGCCAGCAGTCCCGGGACTACGGAGACCCAGTACTTC
>TRBV5-6|NA|TRBD1|TRBJ2-7
CASSLRRQGIYEQYF
TGTGCCAGCAGCTTAAGACGACAGGGAATCTACGAGCAGTACTTC
>TRBV5-1|few|NA|TRBJ1-2
CASSLAGFNYGYTF
TGCGCCAGCAGCTTGGCAGGGTTTAACTATGGCTACACCTTC
>TRBV27|NA|NA|TRBJ2-1
CASSLSVPGANEQFF
TGTGCCAGCAGTTTATCTGTTCCAGGGGCGAATGAGCAGTTCTTC
>TRBV5-6|NA|TRBD2|TRBJ2-2
CASSPITGGTGELFF
TGTGCCAGCAGCCCCATCACGGGGGGAACCGGGGAGCTGTTTTTT
>TRBV6-5|NA|NA|TRBJ2-7
CASLDSASYEQYF
TGTGCCAGCCTCGACAGCGCAAGCTACGAGCAGTACTTC
>TRBV6-5|NA|NA|TRBJ2-1
CASSHRGGEQFF
TGTGCCAGCAGTCACAGGGGAGGTGAGCAGTTCTTC
>TRBV15|NA|TRBD2|TRBJ2-7
CATSRDKVGLASYEQYF
TGTGCCACCAGCAGAGATAAGGTGGGACTAGCGTCGTACGAGCAGTACTTC
>TRBV5-1|NA|NA|TRBJ2-1
CASSLAPQDGYNEQFF
TGCGCCAGCAGCTTGGCCCCACAGGATGGTTACAATGAGCAGTTCTTC
>TRBV28|NA|NA|TRBJ1-2
CASSLGSGYGYTF
TGTGCCAGCAGTTTAGGTTCCGGTTATGGCTACACCTTC
>TRBV30|NA|TRBD1|TRBJ1-2
CAWSLGTGGFYTF
TGTGCCTGGAGCCTCGGGACAGGGGGATTTTACACCTTC